The 4 T cell receptor beta chains in this list originate from one sample, sequenced in a study of blood T cells in healthy people across ages. Combining a sample-barcoded 5' primer with a J-beta primer mix, a second PCR ran for roughly 6 to 11 cycles. TCRdb reprocessed the 5' RACE reads with MiXCR, giving one entry per CDR3 protein. The sample gives over 700,000 distinct CDR3 sequences, about 53% of which show up once; approximately 40% is in the top ten. The sequenced sample was blood. These receptors were obtained from an elderly man in good health.

The rearrangement links TRBV29-1 to TRBJ1-2; maybe TRBD1 (5 bases). Deletions cut 2 bases from V and 4 bases from J, with 14 bases between. The CDR3 is made up of 14 amino acids. The V gene's germline CDR1 is SQVTM and CDR2 ANQGSEA. The CDR3 nucleotides are TGCAGCGTTGAAATCGGGGGAGATGGCTATGGCTACACCTTC. Amino acids: CSVEIGGDGYGYTF.

This clonotype was counted between two and nine times. The chain combines TRBV20-1 with TRBJ2-1, with a possible D match to TRBD2 (5 bases). The CDR3 consists of 16 residues. The germline V gene encodes CDR1 DFQATT and CDR2 SNEGSKA (reference sequence). The ends were cut back, 3 bases at V and 0 bases at J, with 15 bases in the middle. The CDR3 is CSASGNPASSYNEQFF. In nucleotides, the CDR3 is TGCAGTGCTAGCGGGAACCCCGCAAGCTCCTACAATGAGCAGTTCTTC.

This clonotype was seen a handful of times. The chain recombines TRBV6-1 with TRBJ2-4; a possible D gene is TRBD1 (5 bases). Trimming pared 7 bases from V and 0 bases from J, leaving 13 bases between. Germline CDR1 reads MNHNS; CDR2 reads SASEGT. There are 15 residues in the CDR3. The CDR3 sequence: CASKTDRLAKNIQYF. CDR3 nucleotides: TGTGCCAGCAAAACTGACAGACTAGCCAAAAACATTCAGTACTTC.

The chain uses TRBV2 and TRBJ1-1; D is unclear. V was pared by 4 bases and J by 6 bases, with 6 bases between. CDR1 is SNHLY and CDR2 is FYNNEI in the germline V gene. This CDR3 spans 11 amino acids. CDR3 residues: CASSVNPEAFF. The DNA for the CDR3 is TGTGCCAGCAGTGTTAACCCTGAAGCTTTCTTT.